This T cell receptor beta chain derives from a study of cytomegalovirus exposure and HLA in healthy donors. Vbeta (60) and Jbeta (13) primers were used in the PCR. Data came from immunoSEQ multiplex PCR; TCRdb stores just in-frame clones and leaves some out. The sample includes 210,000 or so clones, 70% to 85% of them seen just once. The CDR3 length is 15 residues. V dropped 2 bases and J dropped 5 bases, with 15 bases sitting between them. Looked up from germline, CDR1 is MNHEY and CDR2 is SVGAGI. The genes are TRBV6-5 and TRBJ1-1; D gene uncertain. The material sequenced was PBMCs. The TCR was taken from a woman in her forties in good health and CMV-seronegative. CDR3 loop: CASSYTDEGGTEAFF. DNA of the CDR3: TGTGCCAGCAGTTACACCGACGAGGGAGGGACTGAAGCTTTCTTT.